One sample yielded the 28 T cell receptor beta chains listed below, sequenced in a study of CD8 T cells in ankylosing spondylitis. MiXCR, applied by TCRdb to the 5' RACE reads, yields one record per CDR3 protein. The sample records about 240,000 distinct CDR3 sequences, around 9.1% being singletons. Sequencing input: blood, either unsorted or a sorted T cell fraction (not recorded which). The receptors come from a male donor with ankylosing spondylitis or in good health (not recorded which).

At least ten counts were recorded for this clonotype. This chain joins TRBV4-3 and TRBJ1-2; D might be TRBD1 (5 bases). The CDR3 loop spans 16 amino acids. Per the germline V gene, CDR1 is LGHNA and CDR2 is YSLEER. Trimming took off 4 bases at V and 7 bases at J, with 22 bases between the two ends. CDR3 protein: CASSPETVSLPFGYTF. CDR3 coding DNA: TGCGCCAGCAGCCCGGAGACAGTGTCTCTTCCGTTTGGCTACACCTTC.

This clonotype was picked up many times. The rearrangement joins TRBV6-5 to TRBJ2-3, with a weak D call TRBD2 (6 bases). The germline V gene has CDR1 MNHEY and CDR2 SVGAGI. This CDR3 contains 13 residues. V lost 2 bases and J 4 bases, leaving 7 bases between the germline ends. Written as DNA, the CDR3 is TGTGCCAGCAGTTACAGGAGGGCAGATACGCAGTATTTT. Protein sequence: CASSYRRADTQYF.

In this sample, this clonotype turned up many times. The gene calls are TRBV5-1 and TRBJ1-2; D is possibly TRBD1 (6 bases). The CDR3 spans 13 residues. Germline V CDR1 and CDR2: SGHRS, YFSETQ. V was clipped by 4 bases and J by 4 bases, with 11 bases between them. The CDR3 loop reads CASSLDSPYGYTF. CDR3 in DNA: TGCGCCAGCAGCCTGGACAGCCCCTATGGCTACACCTTC.

This clonotype was observed a few times. The V and J genes are TRBV25-1 and TRBJ1-3; the D gene is possibly TRBD1 (6 bases). Germline loops: CDR1 MGHDK, CDR2 SYGVNS. The length of the CDR3 is 15 residues. Between the trimmed V and J ends, which lost 1 base and 4 bases, there was a span of 11 bases. This CDR3 is CASSELLGAGNTIYF. The CDR3 DNA sequence: TGTGCCAGCAGTGAATTATTGGGGGCGGGAAACACCATATATTTT. The complete variable domain, with remaining parts taken from reference TRBV25-1 and TRBJ1-3, reads EADIYQTPRYLVIGTGKKITLECSQTMGHDKMYWYQQDPGMELHLIHYSYGVNSTEKGDLSSESTVSRIRTEHFPLTLESARPSHTSQYLCASSELLGAGNTIYFGEGSWLTVV.

This clonotype was seen at least ten times. The rearrangement links TRBV12-3 or TRBV12-4 to TRBJ2-7; weak D call: TRBD2 (6 bases). Trimming pared 1 base from V and 0 bases from J, leaving 7 bases between. The CDR3 is made up of 14 amino acids. CDR3 bases: TGTGCCAGCAGTTTAGGGGGGGACTCCTACGAGCAGTACTTC. The encoded protein is CASSLGGDSYEQYF.

V is TRBV7-2 and J is TRBJ2-7, with TRBD2 identical over 7 bases. The CDR3 sequence is 15 residues long. In germline, CDR1 is SGHTA, CDR2 FQGNSA. The V segment lost 1 base and the J segment 2 bases; nucleotides outside the gene matches: 5. CDR3 sequence reads: CASSLGLARTYEQYF. The CDR3 coding sequence is TGTGCCAGCAGCTTAGGACTAGCACGTACCTACGAGCAGTACTTC.

The chain couples TRBV14 to TRBJ2-7, with D perhaps being TRBD1 or TRBD2 (5 bases each). Trimming cost V 7 bases and J 5 bases, with 18 bases left between them. CDR3 size: 14 residues. CDR1 is SGHDN, CDR2 FVKESK, per germline. DNA for the CDR3: TGTGCCAGCAACCGGGACCCGGAGGTCCACGAGCAGTACTTC. Residues: CASNRDPEVHEQYF.

A word on this clonotype: One end of the junction does not line up with germline, which may come from a read error. In nucleotides, the CDR3 is TGTGCCACCAGCTCGGGACTAGCGGGAGGTTTCACCGGGGAGCTGTTTTTT. As protein: CATSSGLAGGFTGELFF. The J gene is TRBJ2-2, the V gene TRBV3-1, with 15 nucleotides matching TRBD2. Germline CDR1 and CDR2: LGHDT and YNNKEL (reference sequence). This CDR3 contains 17 residues.

This clonotype occurred many times. This chain links TRBV20-1 with TRBJ2-5; D tentatively fits TRBD1 or TRBD2 (6 bases each). The CDR3 loop spans 14 amino acids. The V end was cut by 4 bases, the J end by 3 bases, with 15 bases between. Looked up from germline, CDR1 is DFQATT and CDR2 is SNEGSKA (reference sequence). As DNA, the CDR3 is TGCAGTGCTAAGAGAGGAGGGGGAAAAGAGACCCAGTACTTC. This sequence encodes CSAKRGGGKETQYF.

In regard to this clonotype: A much larger clone differs from this one at a single base, so this may be a read error. This chain links TRBV7-8 with TRBJ2-3; possibly TRBD1 for D (6 bases). Germline CDR1 SGHVS, CDR2 FQNEAQ. Trimming cost V 5 bases and J 4 bases, with 13 bases left between them. CDR3 length: 14 residues. The DNA for the CDR3 is TGTGCCAGCAGCCTGGACTGGGGGCCAGATACGCAGTATTTT. The encoded protein is CASSLDWGPDTQYF.

This clonotype was seen a handful of times. V gene TRBV13 combines with J gene TRBJ2-3; D is perhaps TRBD1 (7 bases). Germline V gene data show CDR1 as PRHDT and CDR2 as FYEKMQ (reference sequence). The V end lost 4 bases, the J end lost 6 bases, and 17 bases lay between the germline ends. The CDR3 contains 15 residues. DNA of the CDR3: TGTGCCAGCAGCTCAGCAGGGGGGCCTGGGGATACGCAGTATTTT. Residues: CASSSAGGPGDTQYF.

This clonotype was counted ten times or more. The gene calls are TRBV9 and TRBJ2-7; perhaps TRBD1 as D (5 bases). The CDR3 totals 13 residues. Trimming pared 2 bases from V and 8 bases from J, leaving 14 bases between. Per the germline V gene, CDR1 is SGDLS and CDR2 is YYNGEE. The CDR3 reads CASSVLDSSKQYF. The CDR3 DNA reads TGTGCCAGCAGCGTCCTAGACAGTTCAAAGCAGTACTTC.

In this sample, this clonotype turned up many times. V usage is TRBV10-3 and J usage is TRBJ2-7; 8 bases fit TRBD1. V gave up 8 bases and J gave up 1 base; unmatched junction bases: 7. The CDR3 loop spans 14 amino acids. Germline CDR1 and CDR2: ENHRY and SYGVKD. The CDR3 sequence is CAIGKGQASYEQYF. In nucleotides, the CDR3 is TGTGCCATCGGGAAGGGACAGGCGTCCTACGAGCAGTACTTC.

J is TRBJ1-1 and V is TRBV2; D is ambiguous. The CDR3 runs to 19 residues. Looked up from germline, CDR1 is SNHLY and CDR2 is FYNNEI. V dropped 7 bases and J dropped 0 bases, with 27 bases sitting between them. The CDR3 region has the DNA TGTGCCAGCACCGAGGAACGGCTCCCCCTTCGATTTATGAACACTGAAGCTTTCTTT. Translated: CASTEERLPLRFMNTEAFF.

This clonotype was seen many times. The J gene is TRBJ1-3, the V gene TRBV4-1; possible D gene TRBD1, 5 bases. Between the trimmed V and J ends, which lost 4 bases and 3 bases, there was a span of 16 bases. The CDR3 covers 16 residues. The V gene's germline CDR1 is MGHRA and CDR2 YSYEKL. CDR3 bases: TGCGCCAGCAGCCTTGGGACCGCAGTCGATGGAAACACCATATATTTT. Its protein product is CASSLGTAVDGNTIYF.

This clonotype was found many times. The J gene is TRBJ2-7, the V gene TRBV5-1; weak D call: TRBD2 (5 bases). The CDR3 length is 14 residues. The V gene lost 0 bases and the J gene lost 3 bases, with 10 bases spanning the gap. Germline V gene sequence: CDR1 SGHRS, CDR2 YFSETQ. The CDR3 reads CASSLAVGSYEQYF. For the CDR3, the DNA is TGCGCCAGCAGCTTGGCCGTAGGGAGCTACGAGCAGTACTTC.

This chain links TRBV7-8 with TRBJ2-3; 8 bases fit TRBD1. This CDR3 is 16 amino acids long. J lost 11 bases, V lost 4 bases, and 17 bases had no gene match. Germline CDR1 and CDR2: SGHVS and FQNEAQ. CDR3 amino acids: CASSWDGTGKPRRQYF. DNA of the CDR3: TGTGCCAGCAGCTGGGACGGGACAGGAAAACCTAGGAGGCAGTATTTT.

This clonotype was seen only a few times. The chain recombines TRBV20-1 with TRBJ2-1; 7 positions match TRBD2. CDR1 is DFQATT and CDR2 is SNEGSKA in the germline V gene (reference sequence). The CDR3 length is 16 residues. V was pared by 6 bases and J by 4 bases, with 15 bases of the junction left unmatched. This chain's CDR3 is CSARNSIREVYNEQFF. The CDR3, as DNA: TGCAGTGCACGGAATAGCATACGGGAGGTTTACAATGAGCAGTTCTTC.

The sample holds many counts of this clonotype. The CDR3: CASSLEGSSSYNEQFF. The CDR3 coding sequence is TGTGCCAGCAGCTTGGAAGGGTCGAGCTCCTACAATGAGCAGTTCTTC. The V gene is TRBV5-5, the J gene TRBJ2-1; no definite D call. From germline, CDR1 is SGHKS and CDR2 YYEKEE (reference sequence). The CDR3 consists of 16 residues. The ends were cut back, 0 bases at V and 0 bases at J, with 10 bases in the middle.

In its sample, this clonotype was seen many times. The chain recombines TRBV5-1 with TRBJ1-1; the D is unclear. CDR3 length: 13 amino acids. Germline V gene data show CDR1 as SGHRS and CDR2 as YFSETQ. The V and J ends lost 0 bases and 2 bases respectively, with 5 bases between them. The CDR3 DNA reads TGCGCCAGCAGCTTGGCGACTAACACTGAAGCTTTCTTT. This sequence encodes CASSLATNTEAFF.

This clonotype was counted ten times or more. J is TRBJ2-3 and V is TRBV7-2, with D tentatively TRBD2 (5 bases). The CDR3 length is 15 residues. V lost 0 bases to trimming and J lost 5 bases, with 12 bases between them. From germline, CDR1 is SGHTA and CDR2 FQGNSA. CDR3 bases: TGTGCCAGCAGCTTAGCCCCGAGGGTTGGAGATACGCAGTATTTT. Translated, it gives CASSLAPRVGDTQYF.

The chain links TRBV20-1 to TRBJ1-1; perhaps TRBD1 as D (5 bases). The germline V gene encodes CDR1 DFQATT and CDR2 SNEGSKA (reference sequence). Trimming pared 5 bases from V and 1 base from J, leaving 11 bases between. The CDR3 covers 13 residues. The CDR3 DNA follows: TGCAGTGCTCGCGGGACGGCGAACACTGAAGCTTTCTTT. Translated, it gives CSARGTANTEAFF.

This clonotype appeared a few times. The V call is TRBV28, the J call TRBJ1-2, with unresolved D. The CDR3 has 14 amino acids. With 7 bases removed from V and 5 bases from J, the gap between germline ends came to 17 bases. In germline, CDR1 is MDHEN, CDR2 SYDVKM. The CDR3 DNA reads as TGTGCCAGCACCCTGACCCCCCCCCAGTATGGCTACACCTTC. Translated, it gives CASTLTPPQYGYTF.

This chain joins TRBV4-3 and TRBJ2-1; possibly TRBD1 for D (7 bases). Trimming shortened V by 0 bases and J by 5 bases, and 11 bases separated the two germline ends. Germline V gives CDR1 LGHNA, CDR2 YSLEER. The CDR3 loop spans 15 amino acids. The CDR3 spells CASSQEEGANNEQFF. As DNA, the CDR3 is TGCGCCAGCAGCCAAGAGGAGGGGGCGAACAATGAGCAGTTCTTC.

This clonotype was detected many times. The chain has TRBV18 and TRBJ1-5; weak D call: TRBD1 (5 bases). The CDR3 has 13 amino acids. V shed 2 bases and J shed 5 bases, with 7 bases lying between them. Germline CDR1 KGHSH, CDR2 LQKENI. In nucleotides, the CDR3 is TGTGCCAGCTCACCAGGGACGGATCAGCCCCAGCATTTT. It yields the protein CASSPGTDQPQHF. Full variable domain (remainder filled in from reference TRBV18 and TRBJ1-5): NAGVMQNPRHLVRRRGQEARLRCSPMKGHSHVYWYRQLPEEGLKFMVYLQKENIIDESGMPKERFSAEFPKEGPSILRIQQVVRGDSAAYFCASSPGTDQPQHFGDGTRLSIL.

There are many counts of this clonotype. The chain joins TRBV20-1 to TRBJ2-3; 9 nucleotides line up with TRBD2. This CDR3 has 15 amino acids. The germline CDR1 and CDR2 sequences are DFQATT and SNEGSKA (reference sequence). The J segment lost 6 bases and the V segment lost 0 bases, leaving 7 bases of the junction unmatched. The CDR3 reads CSARERGGARDTQYF. CDR3 sequence (DNA): TGCAGTGCTAGAGAGCGGGGGGGGGCCAGGGATACGCAGTATTTT.

This clonotype has ten or more counts. The rearrangement links TRBV12-3 or TRBV12-4 to TRBJ1-1; perhaps TRBD1 as D (5 bases). Trimming took 7 bases from V and 1 from J, leaving 16 bases between them. This CDR3 is 15 amino acids long. The DNA for the CDR3 is TGTGCCAGCACCATGGGCCCAGGGACGAACACTGAAGCTTTCTTT. As protein: CASTMGPGTNTEAFF.

A few counts support this clonotype. The V and J genes are TRBV5-1 and TRBJ2-1; perhaps TRBD2 as D (6 bases). This CDR3 contains 15 residues. In germline, CDR1 is SGHRS, CDR2 YFSETQ. Trimming took 0 bases from V and 8 from J, leaving 15 bases between them. The CDR3 DNA reads TGCGCCAGCAGCTTGGCTGGCGGGGCCCGCGATGAGCAGTTCTTC. Protein sequence: CASSLAGGARDEQFF. The full variable domain, completed using reference TRBV5-1 and TRBJ2-1, is KAGVTQTPRYLIKTRGQQVTLSCSPISGHRSVSWYQQTPGQGLQFLFEYFSETQRNKGNFPGRFSGRQFSNSRSEMNVSTLELGDSALYLCASSLAGGARDEQFFGPGTRLTVL.